The 30 T cell receptor beta chains below all came from one sample that was sequenced in a study of identical twins. MiXCR, applied by TCRdb to the 5' RACE reads, yields one record per CDR3 protein. This repertoire shows 1,800,000 or so distinct CDR3 sequences, under 35% found once; its top ten account for about 0.3%. Source material: cord blood. The receptors here all came from a newborn girl in good health.

This chain connects TRBV5-1 to TRBJ2-5; no clear D. V lost 1 base, J lost 1 base, and 14 bases lay in between. Germline V gene lookup returns CDR1 SGHRS and CDR2 YFSETQ. The CDR3 contains 16 residues. The CDR3 DNA sequence: TGCGCCAGCAGCTTGTCCCTCGGTGGTAGCCAAGAGACCCAGTACTTC. Its protein product is CASSLSLGGSQETQYF.

J is TRBJ2-7 and V is TRBV20-1, with unresolved D. Trimming took 5 bases from V and 3 from J, leaving 5 bases between them. The CDR3 consists of 10 residues. CDR1 and CDR2 from the germline V gene are DFQATT and SNEGSKA (reference sequence). CDR3 loop: CSAFHYEQYF. In DNA, the CDR3 is TGCAGTGCTTTCCACTACGAGCAGTACTTC.

This chain joins TRBV7-6 and TRBJ1-2; perhaps TRBD1 as D (5 bases). This CDR3 contains 15 residues. Deletions cut 5 bases from V and 5 bases from J, with 18 bases between. Germline CDR1 is SGHVS and CDR2 is FNYEAQ. The DNA for the CDR3 is TGTGCCAGCAGCCTCGGGGGAGGTCCCGGATATGGCTACACCTTC. It translates to CASSLGGGPGYGYTF.

The J gene is TRBJ2-1, the V gene TRBV10-3; D is unresolved. This CDR3 has 15 residues. The V gene lost 8 bases and the J gene lost 3 bases, with 17 bases spanning the gap. Germline values: CDR1 ENHRY, CDR2 SYGVKD. The CDR3 loop is CAIVRDPVLYNEQFF. Written as DNA, the CDR3 is TGTGCCATCGTCCGTGACCCTGTCCTCTACAATGAGCAGTTCTTC.

In this sample, this clonotype turned up a few times. J is TRBJ2-5 and V is TRBV11-2; weak D call: TRBD1 (5 bases). V shed 1 base and J shed 2 bases, with 17 bases lying between them. Germline V gene sequence: CDR1 SGHAT, CDR2 FQNNGV. CDR3 length: 17 amino acids. The CDR3 DNA is TGTGCCAGCAGCTTAGTGGGTTCGACAGACAATCAAGAGACCCAGTACTTC. Encoded protein: CASSLVGSTDNQETQYF.

This chain links TRBV6-5 with TRBJ2-3; D perhaps matches TRBD2 (6 bases). CDR1 is MNHEY, CDR2 SVGAGI, per germline. V lost 0 bases and J 0 bases, leaving 10 bases between the germline ends. The length of the CDR3 is 16 residues. The CDR3 sequence: CASSYSFGSSTDTQYF. DNA of the CDR3: TGTGCCAGCAGTTACTCCTTCGGGAGTAGCACAGATACGCAGTATTTT.

The sample holds a few counts of this clonotype. The chain is built from TRBV20-1 and TRBJ1-1; D gene ambiguous. CDR3 length equals 13 residues. Germline V lookup: CDR1 DFQATT, CDR2 SNEGSKA (reference sequence). The V gene lost 6 bases and the J gene lost 1 base, with 12 bases spanning the gap. The CDR3 reads CSAAATANTEAFF. In nucleotides, the CDR3 is TGCAGTGCCGCAGCGACGGCGAACACTGAAGCTTTCTTT.

The CDR3 region is CAIRTSEDDIQYF. CDR3 nucleotides: TGTGCCATCAGGACTAGTGAGGATGACATTCAGTACTTC. V and J are TRBV10-3 and TRBJ2-7, with a tentative D call TRBD2 (6 bases). The DNA end is a closer match to TRBJ2-4, so the J assignment may be wrong. Germline V CDR1 and CDR2: ENHRY, SYGVKD. The length of the CDR3 is 13 residues.

This chain joins TRBV7-8 and TRBJ2-1; weak D call: TRBD1 (5 bases). Germline CDR1 SGHVS, CDR2 FQNEAQ. Trimming removed 1 base from V and 7 bases from J, with 11 bases in between. The CDR3 runs 14 residues. The CDR3 reads CASSLGGLGNEQFF. The CDR3, as DNA: TGTGCCAGCAGCTTAGGGGGCTTAGGGAATGAGCAGTTCTTC.

The V and J genes are TRBV9 and TRBJ1-1; 10 bases agree with TRBD1. V lost 0 bases and J lost 6; bases outside the gene matches: 20. CDR3 length: 20 residues. Germline V gives CDR1 SGDLS, CDR2 YYNGEE. CDR3 coding DNA: TGTGCCAGCAGCGTAGGCCCCTTTCCGGGACAGGGGCCCCAAGGATCTGAAGCTTTCTTT. This gives the protein CASSVGPFPGQGPQGSEAFF.

The chain combines TRBV5-1 with TRBJ2-3, with 8 bases that match TRBD2. The CDR3 spans 15 residues. Germline CDR1 SGHRS, CDR2 YFSETQ. The V and J ends lost 4 bases and 2 bases, in that order; junction bases with no gene match: 6. CDR3: CASSRLAPNTDTQYF. Written as DNA, the CDR3 is TGCGCCAGCAGCAGACTAGCGCCTAACACAGATACGCAGTATTTT.

The table lists this clonotype with many counts. A much larger clonotype is one base distant, so this may be a read error. V gene TRBV11-2 combines with J gene TRBJ2-1, with 8 bases lining up with TRBD2. CDR1 is SGHAT, CDR2 FQNNGV, per germline. The CDR3 sequence is 13 residues long. V lost 3 bases to trimming and J lost 6 bases; unmatched junction nucleotides: 1. CDR3 amino acids: CASSFGLANEQFF. DNA for the CDR3: TGTGCCAGCAGCTTTGGACTAGCCAATGAGCAGTTCTTC. The whole variable domain, remainder taken from reference TRBV11-2 and TRBJ2-1, is EAGVAQSPRYKIIEKRQSVAFWCNPISGHATLYWYQQILGQGPKLLIQFQNNGVVDDSQLPKDRFSAERLKGVDSTLKIQPAKLEDSAVYLCASSFGLANEQFFGPGTRLTVL.

The chain combines TRBV5-6 with TRBJ2-7, with a tentative D call TRBD1 (6 bases). The DNA end is a closer match to TRBJ2-5, so the J assignment may be wrong. CDR3 length: 14 amino acids. Germline V gene data show CDR1 as SGHDT and CDR2 as YYEEEE. Here the CDR3 reads CASSLGYQGETQYF. Here the CDR3 DNA reads TGTGCCAGCAGCTTGGGATACCAGGGGGAGACCCAGTACTTC.

Turning to this clonotype: Given a much more abundant clone one base away, this may be a read error. V gene TRBV29-1 combines with J gene TRBJ1-2, with D unclear. CDR3 size: 9 residues. V lost 7 bases and J 2 bases, leaving 2 bases between the germline ends. Germline CDR1 is SQVTM and CDR2 is ANQGSEA. The CDR3 loop is CSDNYGYTF. CDR3 nucleotide sequence: TGCAGCGACAACTATGGCTACACCTTC.

The chain carries TRBV5-5 and TRBJ2-7; 8 positions agree with TRBD1. Germline CDR1 SGHKS, CDR2 YYEKEE (reference sequence). V trimming: 2 bases; J trimming: 4 bases; junction bases outside the gene matches: 8. CDR3 length: 15 amino acids. The CDR3 DNA reads TGTGCCAGCAGCTTAGGGAGACAGGGGTTGTACGAGCAGTACTTC. Translation gives CASSLGRQGLYEQYF.

V usage is TRBV11-2 and J usage is TRBJ1-2; no definite D call. The CDR3 has 14 amino acids. Per the germline V gene, CDR1 is SGHAT and CDR2 is FQNNGV. V was cut by 0 bases and J by 3 bases, with 8 bases left in between. CDR3 coding DNA: TGTGCCAGCAGCTTAGATAGGGAAGACTATGGCTACACCTTC. This codes for CASSLDREDYGYTF.

The chain links TRBV7-2 to TRBJ2-1; 13 bases match TRBD2. Germline V gene sequence: CDR1 SGHTA, CDR2 FQGNSA. The junction had 3 bases not matched to a gene; V was cut back by 0 bases and J by 1 base. The CDR3 is 18 amino acids. The CDR3 spells CASSLAGLAGVSYNEQFF. The CDR3, as DNA: TGTGCCAGCAGCTTAGCTGGACTAGCGGGAGTGTCCTACAATGAGCAGTTCTTC.

The J gene is TRBJ2-5, the V gene TRBV20-1, with 8 positions matching TRBD2. The J call is uncertain, as TRBJ2-7 better fits the DNA end. Germline CDR1 and CDR2: DFQATT and SNEGSKA (reference sequence). This CDR3 comprises 13 residues. The CDR3 reads CSARGRGENEQYF. The CDR3, as DNA: TGCAGTGCTAGAGGGCGGGGGGAAAACGAGCAGTACTTC.

This clonotype has more than one count but fewer than ten. The chain combines TRBV20-1 with TRBJ2-1; D may be TRBD2 (6 bases). The CDR3 totals 16 residues. V was cut by 2 bases and J by 4 bases, with 18 bases left in between. Germline V gene lookup returns CDR1 DFQATT and CDR2 SNEGSKA (reference sequence). CDR3 loop: CSARPRGAGHYNEQFF. In nucleotides, the CDR3 is TGCAGTGCTAGACCCCGAGGGGCGGGGCATTACAATGAGCAGTTCTTC.

This clonotype was found a few times. V is TRBV12-3 or TRBV12-4 and J is TRBJ2-1, with no clear D. V was cut by 5 bases and J by 0 bases, with 11 bases left in between. This CDR3 is 15 amino acids long. CDR3 nucleotides: TGTGCCAGCAGTAGCGCGTCCATCTCCTACAATGAGCAGTTCTTC. This translates into CASSSASISYNEQFF.

The V gene is TRBV2, the J gene TRBJ2-5, with D perhaps TRBD2 (6 bases). Germline CDR1 and CDR2: SNHLY and FYNNEI. This CDR3 is 12 amino acids long. The V gene lost 6 bases and the J gene lost 6 bases, with 11 bases spanning the gap. CDR3 bases: TGTGCCAGCAGATGGGACTCCCAGACCCAGTACTTC. Its protein product is CASRWDSQTQYF.

This clonotype was seen a few times. As DNA, the CDR3 is TGTGCCAGCACCCGACAGGGTACTAACTATGGCTACACCTTC. It codes for CASTRQGTNYGYTF. This sequence joins TRBV9 and TRBJ1-2; 7 nucleotides line up with TRBD1. Unmatched junction bases numbered 5, after V lost 6 bases and J lost 0 bases. Germline CDR1 reads SGDLS; CDR2 reads YYNGEE. This CDR3 is built from 14 residues.

The J gene is TRBJ2-5, the V gene TRBV29-1; tentative D call: TRBD2 (5 bases). The V and J ends lost 0 bases and 7 bases respectively, with 15 bases between them. Germline V gives CDR1 SQVTM, CDR2 ANQGSEA. This CDR3 spans 14 amino acids. Here the CDR3 reads CSVEDRVPAGTQYF. CDR3 coding DNA: TGCAGCGTTGAAGATAGGGTTCCGGCGGGGACCCAGTACTTC.

V is TRBV20-1 and J is TRBJ2-7, with TRBD1 matching 7 bases. The CDR3 has 14 amino acids. V shed 1 base and J 8 bases; nucleotides not matched to a gene: 11. Germline V CDR1 and CDR2: DFQATT, SNEGSKA (reference sequence). CDR3 region: CSARATGADSQQYF. The CDR3 DNA follows: TGCAGTGCTAGAGCAACAGGGGCGGATTCCCAGCAGTACTTC.

A word on this clonotype: A much larger clone differs by one base, so this may be a read error. V and J are TRBV27 and TRBJ2-1; D is uncertain. Trimming stripped 5 bases from V and 5 bases from J, with 16 bases between. Looked up from germline, CDR1 is MNHEY and CDR2 is SMNVEV (reference sequence). The CDR3 is 15 residues long. CDR3 sequence reads: CASSLLTGLNNEQFF. As DNA, the CDR3 is TGTGCCAGCAGTCTCCTAACGGGTCTCAACAATGAGCAGTTCTTC.

The rearrangement links TRBV29-1 to TRBJ1-2; D might be TRBD1 (5 bases). V shed 3 bases and J shed 5 bases, with 13 bases lying between them. The CDR3 extends over 13 amino acids. Germline values: CDR1 SQVTM, CDR2 ANQGSEA. In DNA, the CDR3 is TGCAGCGTTGAGAGGGGCCCCAGGTATGGCTACACCTTC. Protein sequence: CSVERGPRYGYTF.

This clonotype was seen more than once but under ten times. This sequence joins TRBV6-1 and TRBJ2-1; 7 bases agree with TRBD2. Looked up from germline, CDR1 is MNHNS and CDR2 is SASEGT. V shed 7 bases, J shed 4 bases, and the junction held 4 bases outside the gene matches. This CDR3 comprises 13 residues. CDR3: CASTLAEYNEQFF. The DNA for the CDR3 is TGTGCCAGCACCCTAGCGGAGTACAATGAGCAGTTCTTC.

This clonotype was seen more than once but under ten times. The chain employs TRBV20-1 and TRBJ2-1; D remains ambiguous. The end of the DNA is better explained by TRBJ2-7, so the J call may be wrong. The CDR3 length is 12 residues. Germline V lookup: CDR1 DFQATT, CDR2 SNEGSKA (reference sequence). CDR3 bases: TGCAGTGCTAGTCACAACTACAATGAGCAGTACTTC. Protein product: CSASHNYNEQYF.

The chain uses TRBV9 and TRBJ1-1; TRBD1 matches at 12 bases. The CDR3 runs 18 residues. The V gene end was trimmed by 4 bases and the J gene end by 4 bases; junction bases not matched to a gene: 14. Germline-derived CDR1 and CDR2 are SGDLS and YYNGEE. The CDR3 DNA reads TGTGCCAGCAGCTCAAGCCACGGGACAGGGGGCTGGGGCACTGAAGCTTTCTTT. Translated: CASSSSHGTGGWGTEAFF.

This clonotype was recorded a few times. The J gene is TRBJ2-5, the V gene TRBV12-3 or TRBV12-4; D assignment may be TRBD1 or TRBD2 (5 bases each). The length of the CDR3 is 15 residues. V was cut by 5 bases and J by 2 bases, with 15 bases left in between. The CDR3 loop is CASSHGAKEQETQYF. CDR3 nucleotides: TGTGCCAGCAGTCACGGGGCGAAAGAACAAGAGACCCAGTACTTC.